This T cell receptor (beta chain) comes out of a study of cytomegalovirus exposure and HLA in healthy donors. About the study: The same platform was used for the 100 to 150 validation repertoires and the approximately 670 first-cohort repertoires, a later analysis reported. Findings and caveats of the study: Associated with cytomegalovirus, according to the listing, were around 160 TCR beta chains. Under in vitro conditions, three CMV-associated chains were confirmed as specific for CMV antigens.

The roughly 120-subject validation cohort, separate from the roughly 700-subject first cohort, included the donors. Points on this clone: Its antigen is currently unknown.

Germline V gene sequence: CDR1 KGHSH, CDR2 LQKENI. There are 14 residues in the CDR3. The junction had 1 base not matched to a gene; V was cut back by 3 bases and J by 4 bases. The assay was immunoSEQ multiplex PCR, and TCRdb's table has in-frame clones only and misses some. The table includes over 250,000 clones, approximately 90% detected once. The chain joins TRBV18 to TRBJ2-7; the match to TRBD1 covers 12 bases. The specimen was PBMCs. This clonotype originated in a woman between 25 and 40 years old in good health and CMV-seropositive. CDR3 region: CASSPGQGAYEQYF. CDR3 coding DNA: TGTGCCAGCTCACCGGGACAGGGGGCTTACGAGCAGTACTTC. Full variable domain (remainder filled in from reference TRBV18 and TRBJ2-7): NAGVMQNPRHLVRRRGQEARLRCSPMKGHSHVYWYRQLPEEGLKFMVYLQKENIIDESGMPKERFSAEFPKEGPSILRIQQVVRGDSAAYFCASSPGQGAYEQYFGPGTRLTVT.